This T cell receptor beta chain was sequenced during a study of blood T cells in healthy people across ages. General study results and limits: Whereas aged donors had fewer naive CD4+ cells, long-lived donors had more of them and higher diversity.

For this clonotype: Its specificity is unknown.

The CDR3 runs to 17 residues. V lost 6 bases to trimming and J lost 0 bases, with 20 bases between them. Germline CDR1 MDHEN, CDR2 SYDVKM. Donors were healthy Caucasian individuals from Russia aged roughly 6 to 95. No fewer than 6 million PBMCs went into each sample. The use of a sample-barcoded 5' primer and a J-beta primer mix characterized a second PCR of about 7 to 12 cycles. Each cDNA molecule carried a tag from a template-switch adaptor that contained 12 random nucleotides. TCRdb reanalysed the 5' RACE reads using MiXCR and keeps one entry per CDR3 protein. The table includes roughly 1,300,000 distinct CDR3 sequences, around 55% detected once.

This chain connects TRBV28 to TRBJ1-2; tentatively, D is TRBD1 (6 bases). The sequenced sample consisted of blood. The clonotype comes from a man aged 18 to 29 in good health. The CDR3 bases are TGTGCCAGCAGCCACCCCGCTTACAGGACAGCTAACTATGGCTACACCTTC. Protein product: CASSHPAYRTANYGYTF.